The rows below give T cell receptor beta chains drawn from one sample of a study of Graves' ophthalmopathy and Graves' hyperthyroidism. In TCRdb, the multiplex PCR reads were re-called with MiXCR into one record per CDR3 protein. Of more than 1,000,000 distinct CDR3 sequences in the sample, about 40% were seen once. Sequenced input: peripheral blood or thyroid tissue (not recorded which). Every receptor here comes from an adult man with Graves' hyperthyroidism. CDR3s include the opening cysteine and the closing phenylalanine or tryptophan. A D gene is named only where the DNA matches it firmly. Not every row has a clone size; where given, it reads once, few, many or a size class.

DNA: TGTGCCAGCAGCGTAGGAGCTGGGACAGGGGAACGCTACACCTTC; CDR3: CASSVGAGTGERYTF; V: TRBV9; size: many; J: TRBJ1-2; D: TRBD1
DNA: TGTGCCAGTAGAAACAGGAGGATTAGGAACACCGGGGAGCTGTTTTTT; CDR3: CASRNRRIRNTGELFF; V: TRBV19; size: NA; J: TRBJ2-2; D: NA
DNA: TGTGCCATCAGTGTATCTGGGAGCTACACCTTC; CDR3: CAISVSGSYTF; V: TRBV10-3; size: many; J: TRBJ1-2; D: NA
DNA: TGTGCCAGCAGCTCCCCCTCCGCAGGGAATGAAAAACTGTTTTTT; CDR3: CASSSPSAGNEKLFF; V: TRBV10-3; size: NA; J: TRBJ1-4; D: NA
DNA: TGTGCCTGGAGTGTTTTTGCTGAGCAGTACTTC; CDR3: CAWSVFAEQYF; V: TRBV30; size: few; J: TRBJ2-7; D: NA
DNA: TGCGCCAGCAGCCTCAACAGGGGGCAGGTCACCGGGGAGCTGTTTTTT; CDR3: CASSLNRGQVTGELFF; V: TRBV5-1; size: few; J: TRBJ2-2; D: TRBD1
DNA: TGTGCCAGCACCGATAACTACGAGCAGTACTTC; CDR3: CASTDNYEQYF; V: TRBV14; size: few; J: TRBJ2-7; D: NA
DNA: TGTGCCAGCCGACAGGGGGAGGCTAACTATGGCTACACCTTC; CDR3: CASRQGEANYGYTF; V: TRBV25-1; size: NA; J: TRBJ1-2; D: TRBD1
DNA: TGTGCCAGCACTATCCCAGGGGGGGGCGGGGTAAGGGAGCTGTTTTTT; CDR3: CASTIPGGGGVRELFF; V: TRBV9; size: NA; J: TRBJ2-2; D: NA
DNA: TGTGCCACCAGCAGCTTCGGTCGGGGACAGGGGAGCAGCTACACCTTC; CDR3: CATSSFGRGQGSSYTF; V: TRBV15; size: few; J: TRBJ1-2; D: TRBD1
DNA: TGCGCCAGCAGCACCGGACTAGCGGGAGGCCCAGGGGATACGCAGTATTTT; CDR3: CASSTGLAGGPGDTQYF; V: TRBV5-1; size: NA; J: TRBJ2-3; D: TRBD2
DNA: TGTGCCAGCAGGGAGGGACTGGCGGGAGTTTACGAGCAGTACTTC; CDR3: CASREGLAGVYEQYF; V: TRBV6-5; size: few; J: TRBJ2-7; D: TRBD2
DNA: TGTGCCAGCAGCTCAGGGACAGGGTTGGACGAGCAGTACTTC; CDR3: CASSSGTGLDEQYF; V: TRBV4-2; size: NA; J: TRBJ2-7; D: TRBD1
DNA: TGTGCCAGCGCCGAACAGGGGTCAGATCAGCCCCAGCATTTT; CDR3: CASAEQGSDQPQHF; V: TRBV2; size: NA; J: TRBJ1-5; D: TRBD1
DNA: TGCAGCGTTAAACGACAGGGGTCGAACACCATATATTTT; CDR3: CSVKRQGSNTIYF; V: TRBV29-1; size: NA; J: TRBJ1-3; D: TRBD1
DNA: TGTGCCAGCAGTTTAGATTACAATGGCTACACCTTC; CDR3: CASSLDYNGYTF; V: TRBV12-3/TRBV12-4; size: few; J: TRBJ1-2; D: NA
DNA: TGTGCCAGCAGCTTATGGGAGCGGGAGGCTCAAGAGACCCAGTACTTC; CDR3: CASSLWEREAQETQYF; V: TRBV11-2; size: many; J: TRBJ2-5; D: TRBD2
DNA: TGTGCCAGCACCCGACAGGGAGTATCTAATTCACCCCTCCACTTT; CDR3: CASTRQGVSNSPLHF; V: TRBV12-3/TRBV12-4; size: once; J: TRBJ1-6; D: TRBD1
DNA: TGCAGCGTTGCGTCCGAGCAGTACTTC; CDR3: CSVASEQYF; V: TRBV29-1; size: NA; J: TRBJ2-7; D: NA
DNA: TGCAGCGTTGAAGAGACAGCCAGGAACACTGAAGCTTTCTTT; CDR3: CSVEETARNTEAFF; V: TRBV29-1; size: NA; J: TRBJ1-1; D: NA
DNA: TGCAGTGCTAGAGATTTAGGGGAACCCCTCCACTTT; CDR3: CSARDLGEPLHF; V: TRBV20-1; size: many; J: TRBJ1-6; D: NA
DNA: TGTGCCAGCAGTCGAGCGGGAGCGCACACAGAGACCCAGTACTTC; CDR3: CASSRAGAHTETQYF; V: TRBV6-5; size: NA; J: TRBJ2-5; D: TRBD2
DNA: TGTGCCATCAGTGAGGACAGTAACTATGGCTACACCTTC; CDR3: CAISEDSNYGYTF; V: TRBV10-3; size: NA; J: TRBJ1-2; D: NA
DNA: TGCAGCGTCGTGGGGGGGATCCAGTACTTC; CDR3: CSVVGGIQYF; V: TRBV29-1; size: NA; J: TRBJ2-5; D: TRBD2
DNA: TGTGCCAGTAGTATGGGCCTTCTACATGCGCAGCCCCAGCATTTT; CDR3: CASSMGLLHAQPQHF; V: TRBV19; size: many; J: TRBJ1-5; D: NA
DNA: TGTGCCAGTAGTATATTAGGAGATAGCAATCAGCCCCAGCATTTT; CDR3: CASSILGDSNQPQHF; V: TRBV19; size: NA; J: TRBJ1-5; D: NA
DNA: TGTGCCAGCAGCTTTAGGACAGGGAGAACCGGGGAGCTGTTTTTT; CDR3: CASSFRTGRTGELFF; V: TRBV7-2; size: many; J: TRBJ2-2; D: TRBD1
DNA: TGTGCCAGCTCACCACCGGCCAACTACGAGCAGTACTTC; CDR3: CASSPPANYEQYF; V: TRBV18; size: NA; J: TRBJ2-7; D: NA
DNA: TGTGCCAGCAGTTCCATGGGACAGGGAAGATACGAGCAGTACTTC; CDR3: CASSSMGQGRYEQYF; V: TRBV7-2; size: NA; J: TRBJ2-7; D: TRBD1
DNA: TGTGCCACCAGCCTACCGTCCGGGACGAAATACCGTCTACTTCACTACACCATATATTTT; CDR3: CATSLPSGTKYRLLHYTIYF; V: TRBV24-1; size: many; J: TRBJ1-3; D: NA
DNA: TGTGCCATCAGTGGCCGACGGGGGATCCAGTACTTC; CDR3: CAISGRRGIQYF; V: TRBV10-3; size: many; J: TRBJ2-5; D: NA
DNA: TGTGCCAGCAGTGATAAATGGACAGCTTATCACTATGGCTACACCTTC; CDR3: CASSDKWTAYHYGYTF; V: TRBV25-1; size: NA; J: TRBJ1-2; D: NA
DNA: TGTGCCATCAGTGATTCGACAGCAAAAGAGACCCAGTACTTC; CDR3: CAISDSTAKETQYF; V: TRBV10-3; size: NA; J: TRBJ2-5; D: NA
DNA: TGTGCCAGCGGACAGGGTTCGCCCGAGCAGTACTTC; CDR3: CASGQGSPEQYF; V: TRBV6-6; size: many; J: TRBJ2-7; D: TRBD1
DNA: TGTGCCAGCAGCCCCTGGGTCCTATTCGGTGAAAAACTGTTTTTT; CDR3: CASSPWVLFGEKLFF; V: TRBV7-8; size: many; J: TRBJ1-4; D: NA
DNA: TGTGCCAATCCCTCCGTCACGAACACTGAAGCTTTCTTT; CDR3: CANPSVTNTEAFF; V: TRBV7-9; size: NA; J: TRBJ1-1; D: NA
DNA: TGCAGTGCCATCTACCGGGAGAGAGGGAGCTATGGCTACACCTTC; CDR3: CSAIYRERGSYGYTF; V: TRBV20-1; size: NA; J: TRBJ1-2; D: NA
DNA: TGTGCCAGCAGCGTAGGGGGCAGGGGTGACTACGAGCAGTACTTC; CDR3: CASSVGGRGDYEQYF; V: TRBV9; size: few; J: TRBJ2-7; D: NA
DNA: TGTGCCAGTAGTATTATGGCAACTGGGGCCAACGTCCTGACTTTC; CDR3: CASSIMATGANVLTF; V: TRBV19; size: many; J: TRBJ2-6; D: NA
DNA: TGTGCCAGCAGCGTTGGACAGGGCAATCACTACGAGCAGTACTTC; CDR3: CASSVGQGNHYEQYF; V: TRBV9; size: NA; J: TRBJ2-7; D: TRBD1
DNA: TGTGCCAGCAGCAGGACTAGCTTTTACGAGCAGTACTTC; CDR3: CASSRTSFYEQYF; V: TRBV7-9; size: many; J: TRBJ2-7; D: TRBD2
DNA: TGTGCCAGCAGCCCCTGGGGGGGGCGCCAAGAGACCCAGTACTTC; CDR3: CASSPWGGRQETQYF; V: TRBV12-3/TRBV12-4; size: many; J: TRBJ2-5; D: NA
DNA: TGCAGCGTTGAGAGCGGGATAGAGACCCAGTACTTC; CDR3: CSVESGIETQYF; V: TRBV29-1; size: NA; J: TRBJ2-5; D: TRBD2
DNA: TGTGCCGTCCGACGGACAGGGGGCTACGAGCAGTACTTC; CDR3: CAVRRTGGYEQYF; V: TRBV2; size: many; J: TRBJ2-7; D: TRBD1
DNA: TGTGCCAGCATGGGGCAGCAACAAGAGACCCAGTACTTC; CDR3: CASMGQQQETQYF; V: TRBV2; size: NA; J: TRBJ2-5; D: NA
DNA: TGTGCCAGCAGCTTAGGACAGATCGGACAGCCCCAGCATTTT; CDR3: CASSLGQIGQPQHF; V: TRBV7-8; size: many; J: TRBJ1-5; D: NA
DNA: TGTGCCAGCAGCGTTCTGACAGGGAGGGTCGCCGGGGAGCTGTTTTTT; CDR3: CASSVLTGRVAGELFF; V: TRBV9; size: many; J: TRBJ2-2; D: NA
DNA: TGTGCCAGCAGTCCCCTCCCGGGGGGGGCCTACGAGCAGTACTTC; CDR3: CASSPLPGGAYEQYF; V: TRBV7-2; size: many; J: TRBJ2-7; D: TRBD2
DNA: TGTGCCACCAGCTTTAGGGCGGTGAACTATGGCTACACCTTC; CDR3: CATSFRAVNYGYTF; V: TRBV15; size: NA; J: TRBJ1-2; D: NA
DNA: TGCAGTGCTAGTAAGGCGGGGGGCACGTTCTACGAGCAGTACTTC; CDR3: CSASKAGGTFYEQYF; V: TRBV20-1; size: NA; J: TRBJ2-7; D: TRBD2
DNA: TGTGCCACCAGTGATTCCGCCCCCTCCAATCAGCCCCAGCATTTT; CDR3: CATSDSAPSNQPQHF; V: TRBV24-1; size: many; J: TRBJ1-5; D: NA
DNA: TGTGCCAGTAGCTCGACAGGGAGCACCGGGGAGCTGTTTTTT; CDR3: CASSSTGSTGELFF; V: TRBV19; size: few; J: TRBJ2-2; D: TRBD1
DNA: TGTGCCAGTAGTCCCTGGGCGGGACAGGCCATCAACGAGCAGTACTTC; CDR3: CASSPWAGQAINEQYF; V: TRBV19; size: many; J: TRBJ2-7; D: TRBD1
DNA: TGTGCCAGCAGCTTCGACCCCCCTTGGGAAAAACTGTTTTTT; CDR3: CASSFDPPWEKLFF; V: TRBV7-9; size: few; J: TRBJ1-4; D: NA
DNA: TGTGCCACCAGTGATAGGACAGGAGGGGGCTACACCTTC; CDR3: CATSDRTGGGYTF; V: TRBV24-1; size: many; J: TRBJ1-2; D: TRBD1